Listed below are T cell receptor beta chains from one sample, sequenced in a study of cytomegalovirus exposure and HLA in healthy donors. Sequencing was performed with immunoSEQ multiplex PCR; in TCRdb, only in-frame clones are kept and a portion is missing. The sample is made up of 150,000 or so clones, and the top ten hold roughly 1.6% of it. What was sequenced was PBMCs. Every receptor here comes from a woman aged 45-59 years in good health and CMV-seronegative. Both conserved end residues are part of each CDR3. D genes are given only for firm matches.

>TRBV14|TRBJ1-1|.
CASSREGRRNTEAFF
TGTGCCAGCAGCCGGGAGGGCAGGAGGAACACTGAAGCTTTCTTT
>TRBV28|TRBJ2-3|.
CASIGARGSDTQYF
TGTGCCAGCATCGGGGCCAGGGGATCAGATACGCAGTATTTT
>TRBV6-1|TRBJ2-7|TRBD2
CASSEEGSGNYEQYF
TGTGCCAGCAGTGAAGAGGGTAGCGGGAATTACGAGCAGTACTTC
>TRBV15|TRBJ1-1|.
CATSRDRVGTEAFF
TGTGCCACCAGCAGAGATCGCGTCGGGACTGAAGCTTTCTTT
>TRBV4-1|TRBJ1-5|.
CASSQVLHQPQHF
TGCGCCAGCAGCCAAGTACTTCATCAGCCCCAGCATTTT
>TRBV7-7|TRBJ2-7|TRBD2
CASSPGLAATGDEQYF
TGTGCCAGCAGCCCCGGACTAGCGGCAACGGGGGACGAGCAGTACTTC
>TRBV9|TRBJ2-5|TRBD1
CASSTGQGETQYF
TGTGCCAGCAGCACGGGACAGGGGGAGACCCAGTACTTC
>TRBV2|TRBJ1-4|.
CASSELDIGEKLFF
TGTGCCAGCAGTGAGTTGGACATCGGTGAAAAACTGTTTTTT
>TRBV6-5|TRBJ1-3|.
CASSAQTGSGNTIYF
TGTGCCAGCAGTGCCCAGACAGGCTCTGGAAACACCATATATTTT
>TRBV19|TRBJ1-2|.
CASSIEGIRANYGYTF
TGTGCCAGTAGTATAGAGGGTATCAGGGCTAACTATGGCTACACCTTC
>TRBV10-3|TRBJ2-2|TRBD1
CAINGQGQTGELFF
TGTGCCATCAATGGACAGGGGCAGACCGGGGAGCTGTTTTTT
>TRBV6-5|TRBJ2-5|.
CASQGNQETQYF
TGTGCCAGCCAGGGGAACCAAGAGACCCAGTACTTC
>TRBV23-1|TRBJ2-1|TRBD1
CASSQWVTGTGQRLGSAYNEQFF
TGCGCCAGCAGTCAATGGGTTACCGGGACAGGGCAGCGATTGGGATCGGCCTACAATGAGCAGTTCTTC
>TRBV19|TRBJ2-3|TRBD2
CASSIIPGRLAAYTDTQYF
TGTGCCAGTAGTATAATCCCCGGACGGCTAGCGGCTTACACAGATACGCAGTATTTT
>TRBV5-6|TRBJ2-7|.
CASSFGRDEQYF
TGTGCCAGCAGCTTCGGCAGGGACGAGCAGTACTTC
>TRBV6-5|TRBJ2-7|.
CASSYRGPHEQYF
TGTGCCAGCAGTTACCGCGGGCCCCACGAGCAGTACTTC
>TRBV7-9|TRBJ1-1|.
CASSWTEETEAFF
TGTGCCAGCAGCTGGACAGAAGAAACTGAAGCTTTCTTT
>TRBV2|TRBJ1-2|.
CASTPGAPNYGYTF
TGTGCCAGCACTCCAGGGGCCCCTAACTATGGCTACACCTTC
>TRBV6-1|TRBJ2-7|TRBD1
CASSKGQDPSEQYF
TGTGCCAGCAGCAAAGGACAGGATCCCAGCGAGCAGTACTTC
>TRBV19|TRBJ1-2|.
CASSHDRPGGGYTF
TGTGCCAGTAGTCACGACAGGCCCGGCGGGGGCTACACCTTC
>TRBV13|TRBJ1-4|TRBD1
CASSPTLGTGAEKLFF
TGTGCCAGCAGCCCGACGTTGGGGACAGGGGCCGAAAAACTGTTTTTT
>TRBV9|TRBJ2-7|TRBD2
CASSRSGERAGEQYF
TGTGCCAGCAGCAGAAGCGGGGAGCGTGCGGGGGAGCAGTACTTC
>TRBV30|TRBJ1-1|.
CAWIVAGGAFF
TGTGCCTGGATTGTGGCAGGTGGAGCTTTCTTT
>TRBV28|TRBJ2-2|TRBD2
CASSTLAGAITGELFF
TGTGCCAGCAGTACCCTAGCGGGAGCTATAACCGGGGAGCTGTTTTTT